The 30 T cell receptor beta chains below all came from one sample that was sequenced in a study of blood T cell repertoires in COVID-19. Here immunoSEQ multiplex PCR was the method, and the copy in TCRdb shows in-frame clones only, minus some. The table records about 150,000 clones, around 85% of them present only once. The sequenced material came from peripheral blood. These receptors were obtained from a woman aged 70-85 years with acute or convalescent COVID-19.

The rearrangement links TRBV3-1 (or the pseudogene TRBV3-2) to TRBJ1-3; D remains ambiguous. Trimming pared 0 bases from V and 0 bases from J, leaving 9 bases between. CDR3 length: 16 amino acids. CDR1 is LGHDT, CDR2 YNNKEL, per germline (reference sequence). CDR3 loop: CASSQDRGSSGNTIYF. The DNA of the CDR3 is TGTGCCAGCAGCCAAGATAGAGGGAGCTCTGGAAACACCATATATTTT.

The chain links TRBV2 to TRBJ1-2; tentatively, D is TRBD1 (5 bases). Trimming took 6 bases from V and 4 from J, leaving 15 bases between them. CDR3 size: 14 residues. Per the germline V gene, CDR1 is SNHLY and CDR2 is FYNNEI. CDR3 region: CASSPVKQGYGYTF. CDR3 nucleotides: TGTGCCAGCAGCCCCGTGAAGCAGGGCTATGGCTACACCTTC. Looking up the rest from reference TRBV2 and TRBJ1-2 gives the full variable domain: EPEVTQTPSHQVTQMGQEVILRCVPISNHLYFYWYRQILGQKVEFLVSFYNNEISEKSEIFDDQFSVERPDGSNFTLKIRSTKLEDSAMYFCASSPVKQGYGYTFGSGTRLTVV.

The chain employs TRBV6-2 or TRBV6-3 and TRBJ2-5, with TRBD2 matching 16 bases. Germline CDR1 reads MNHEY; CDR2 reads SVGEGT. J lost 2 bases, V lost 2 bases, and 2 bases had no gene match. CDR3 length: 17 residues. The CDR3 here is CASSYGTSGGVQETQYF. CDR3 in DNA: TGTGCCAGCAGTTACGGGACTAGCGGGGGGGTTCAAGAGACCCAGTACTTC.

In DNA form, the CDR3 reads TGTGCCAGCAGCTTAGTCCCCCTAGACACAGATACGCAGTATTTT. This gives the protein CASSLVPLDTDTQYF. The chain employs TRBV7-2 and TRBJ2-3; the D is unclear. The CDR3 loop spans 15 amino acids. Trimming left V 1 base short and J 2 bases short, with 10 bases between. Germline V lookup: CDR1 SGHTA, CDR2 FQGNSA.

This clone has a handful of counts. This sequence joins TRBV5-1 and TRBJ1-1; D is undetermined. The CDR3 covers 13 residues. V was trimmed by 5 bases and J by 0 bases, leaving 8 bases between them. Germline V gene data show CDR1 as SGHRS and CDR2 as YFSETQ. CDR3 loop: CASRPAVNTEAFF. CDR3 nucleotide sequence: TGCGCCAGCAGGCCGGCGGTGAACACTGAAGCTTTCTTT. Full variable domain (missing parts from reference TRBV5-1 and TRBJ1-1): KAGVTQTPRYLIKTRGQQVTLSCSPISGHRSVSWYQQTPGQGLQFLFEYFSETQRNKGNFPGRFSGRQFSNSRSEMNVSTLELGDSALYLCASRPAVNTEAFFGQGTRLTVV.

The V and J genes are TRBV5-4 and TRBJ2-3, with 7 bases matching TRBD1. The germline gives CDR1 SGHNT, CDR2 YYREEE (reference sequence). The CDR3 runs 14 residues. The ends lost 5 bases at V and 1 base at J; junction bases unmatched: 4. CDR3 nucleotides: TGTGCCAGCAGTGGACAGGACCGCACAGATACGCAGTATTTT. It is translated as CASSGQDRTDTQYF.

The chain combines TRBV6-2 or TRBV6-3 with TRBJ2-7; D remains ambiguous. Germline V gene data show CDR1 as MNHEY and CDR2 as SVGEGT. This CDR3 has 13 amino acids. Trimming took off 2 bases at V and 3 bases at J, with 8 bases between the two ends. The DNA for the CDR3 is TGTGCCAGCAGTTACATCTCCTACTACGAGCAGTACTTC. It encodes CASSYISYYEQYF.

The genes are TRBV6-5 and TRBJ2-5; TRBD2 is a possible D gene (6 bases). The length of the CDR3 is 15 residues. V lost 2 bases and J lost 4, with 14 bases in between. The germline gives CDR1 MNHEY, CDR2 SVGAGI. CDR3 bases: TGTGCCAGCAGTTACGGCGGGGCCACCCCAGAGACCCAGTACTTC. This codes for CASSYGGATPETQYF.

The chain links TRBV25-1 to TRBJ1-1, with 11 bases matching TRBD1. Germline V gene data show CDR1 as MGHDK and CDR2 as SYGVNS. The CDR3 runs to 17 residues. V lost 7 bases and J lost 1; bases outside the gene matches: 11. The CDR3 bases are TGTGCCAGCAAAGGGAGAGGGACAGGGGGAAAGAACACTGAAGCTTTCTTT. The encoded protein is CASKGRGTGGKNTEAFF. Drawing the rest from reference TRBV25-1 and TRBJ1-1, the complete variable domain is EADIYQTPRYLVIGTGKKITLECSQTMGHDKMYWYQQDPGMELHLIHYSYGVNSTEKGDLSSESTVSRIRTEHFPLTLESARPSHTSQYLCASKGRGTGGKNTEAFFGQGTRLTVV.

This clone showed up just a few times. This sequence joins TRBV7-2 and TRBJ1-1; 10 bases agree with TRBD1. After removal of 8 bases from V and 2 bases from J, the junction contained 2 bases not matched to a gene. CDR1 and CDR2 from the germline V gene are SGHTA and FQGNSA. The CDR3 runs to 13 residues. The CDR3 DNA reads TGTGCCAGCGGACAGGGGGGAAACACTGAAGCTTTCTTT. It is translated as CASGQGGNTEAFF.

V is TRBV5-1 and J is TRBJ1-5; tentatively, D is TRBD1 (6 bases). The germline V gene encodes CDR1 SGHRS and CDR2 YFSETQ. This CDR3 is built from 15 residues. Trimming shortened V by 7 bases and J by 0 bases, and 14 bases separated the two germline ends. CDR3 amino acids: CASREDSNSNQPQHF. CDR3 in DNA: TGCGCCAGCCGGGAGGACAGCAATAGCAATCAGCCCCAGCATTTT.

The V call is TRBV28, the J call TRBJ2-4; 9 bases line up with TRBD2. Germline V gene lookup returns CDR1 MDHEN and CDR2 SYDVKM. The CDR3 loop spans 14 amino acids. V lost 6 bases and J lost 7; bases outside the gene matches: 7. The DNA of the CDR3 is TGTGCCAGCAGGGGGCAAAGCGGGGGGAACATTCAGTACTTC. Amino acid sequence: CASRGQSGGNIQYF.

V is TRBV15 and J is TRBJ1-1; tentative D call: TRBD1 (5 bases). The V and J ends lost 1 base and 4 bases respectively, with 19 bases between them. Germline V lookup: CDR1 LNHNV, CDR2 YYDKDF (reference sequence). The CDR3 is made up of 17 amino acids. CDR3: CATSRGRGGLRLTEAFF. The CDR3 DNA reads as TGTGCCACCAGCAGAGGGCGGGGGGGACTCAGACTCACTGAAGCTTTCTTT.

The chain recombines TRBV5-6 with TRBJ2-3, with a possible D match to TRBD2 (6 bases). V lost 2 bases to trimming and J lost 2 bases, with 9 bases between them. The CDR3 has 14 amino acids. Per germline, CDR1 SGHDT and CDR2 YYEEEE. The CDR3 sequence is CASSFGGATDTQYF. CDR3 sequence (DNA): TGTGCCAGCAGCTTCGGCGGGGCCACAGATACGCAGTATTTT.

This chain joins TRBV12-5 and TRBJ2-7; no reliable D call. The germline gives CDR1 LGHNT, CDR2 FRNRAP. The V end lost 3 bases, the J end lost 3 bases, and 3 bases lay between the germline ends. The CDR3 is 11 residues long. The CDR3 DNA sequence: TGTGCTAGTGGTTTCCTCTACGAGCAGTACTTC. This codes for CASGFLYEQYF.

V and J are TRBV6-5 and TRBJ2-7; D remains ambiguous. Per the germline V gene, CDR1 is MNHEY and CDR2 is SVGAGI. The V end was cut by 2 bases, the J end by 6 bases, with 11 bases between. The CDR3 has 13 amino acids. In DNA form, the CDR3 reads TGTGCCAGCAGTTACGACGGCTCGGGCGAGCAGTACGTC. This codes for CASSYDGSGEQYV.

The rearrangement uses TRBV14 and TRBJ1-6, with D hard to call. The germline V gene has CDR1 SGHDN and CDR2 FVKESK. V was shortened by 1 base and J by 5 bases, with 12 bases between the two germline ends. This CDR3 has 16 amino acids. The DNA for the CDR3 is TGTGCCAGCAGCCAAGCTCACCAGAATAATAATTCACCCCTCCACTTT. As protein: CASSQAHQNNNSPLHF.

The V and J genes are TRBV7-2 and TRBJ2-3; unclear D gene. Trimming took 2 bases from V and 2 from J, leaving 5 bases between them. The CDR3 has 13 residues. In germline, CDR1 is SGHTA, CDR2 FQGNSA. The CDR3 sequence: CASSLSYTDTQYF. CDR3 nucleotides: TGTGCCAGCAGCTTATCCTACACAGATACGCAGTATTTT. Full variable domain (missing parts from reference TRBV7-2 and TRBJ2-3): GAGVSQSPSNKVTEKGKDVELRCDPISGHTALYWYRQSLGQGLEFLIYFQGNSAPDKSGLPSDRFSAERTGGSVSTLTIQRTQQEDSAVYLCASSLSYTDTQYFGPGTRLTVL.

V is TRBV5-1 and J is TRBJ2-7; a possible D gene is TRBD2 (5 bases). The CDR3 totals 14 residues. Germline CDR1 SGHRS, CDR2 YFSETQ. V shed 4 bases and J shed 2 bases, with 13 bases lying between them. The DNA for the CDR3 is TGCGCCAGCAGCCCGTCCCCCGGGACCTACGAGCAGTACGTC. It encodes CASSPSPGTYEQYV.

This chain joins TRBV7-8 and TRBJ1-5, with TRBD1 as a possible D gene (6 bases). The CDR3 contains 17 residues. Trimming took off 5 bases at V and 0 bases at J, with 17 bases between the two ends. Germline loops: CDR1 SGHVS, CDR2 FQNEAQ. The CDR3 DNA reads as TGTGCCAGCAGCCCCGCAACAGGGAGCTATAGCAATCAGCCCCAGCATTTT. Translated, it gives CASSPATGSYSNQPQHF.

V gene TRBV6-5 combines with J gene TRBJ2-1, with 7 positions matching TRBD1. The V gene end was trimmed by 6 bases and the J gene end by 5 bases; junction bases not matched to a gene: 7. The CDR3 has 14 amino acids. Germline-derived CDR1 and CDR2 are MNHEY and SVGAGI. This CDR3 reads CASRPGQNHNEQFF. CDR3 sequence (DNA): TGTGCCAGCAGGCCGGGACAGAACCACAATGAGCAGTTCTTC.

The chain is built from TRBV7-9 and TRBJ1-1; tentatively, D is TRBD1 (6 bases). Trimming removed 3 bases at V and 1 base at J, with 12 bases between. Germline-derived CDR1 and CDR2 are SEHNR and FQNEAQ (reference sequence). This CDR3 contains 15 residues. The CDR3: CASSLWGTPNTEAFF. The CDR3 DNA is TGTGCCAGCAGCTTGTGGGGGACACCGAACACTGAAGCTTTCTTT. The entire variable domain, with the rest obtained from reference TRBV7-9 and TRBJ1-1, is as follows: DTGVSQNPRHKITKRGQNVTFRCDPISEHNRLYWYRQTLGQGPEFLTYFQNEAQLEKSRLLSDRFSAERPKGSFSTLEIQRTEQGDSAMYLCASSLWGTPNTEAFFGQGTRLTVV.

In this sample, this clone turned up once. The genes are TRBV23-1 and TRBJ2-1; TRBD1 matches at 10 bases. TRBV23-1 is an ORF; its function is uncertain. The length of the CDR3 is 14 residues. V lost 4 bases and J lost 10; bases outside the gene matches: 7. In nucleotides, the CDR3 is TGCGCCAGCAGTCCCCGGACAGGGGGAAAAGAGCAGTTCTTC. Its protein product is CASSPRTGGKEQFF.

J is TRBJ1-2 and V is TRBV19, with D perhaps matching TRBD1 (6 bases). This CDR3 is built from 14 residues. V lost 9 bases to trimming and J lost 4 bases, with 18 bases between them. Germline values: CDR1 LNHDA, CDR2 SQIVND (reference sequence). The CDR3 nucleotides read TGTGCCAGCCGGCTACAGGGTGGAAGCTATGGCTACACCTTC. It specifies CASRLQGGSYGYTF.

This clone was recorded a few times. The V and J genes are TRBV10-3 and TRBJ2-2; 11 bases match TRBD1. This CDR3 is 17 amino acids long. V lost 4 bases and J lost 2; bases outside the gene matches: 6. Germline CDR1 reads ENHRY; CDR2 reads SYGVKD. The CDR3 DNA reads TGTGCCATCAGTGCCGGACAGGGGGCGGGAAACACCGGGGAGCTGTTTTTT. Its translation: CAISAGQGAGNTGELFF.

The rearrangement links TRBV4-3 to TRBJ1-5; D not certain. The ends were cut back, 4 bases at V and 4 bases at J, with 14 bases in the middle. Germline V gene lookup returns CDR1 LGHNA and CDR2 YSLEER. This CDR3 comprises 15 residues. The CDR3 loop is CASSPEHGGNQPQHF. In DNA form, the CDR3 reads TGCGCCAGCAGCCCGGAGCACGGCGGTAATCAGCCCCAGCATTTT.

CDR3 sequence reads: CASSIGGQTYGYTF. The CDR3 DNA follows: TGTGCCAGTAGTATCGGGGGGCAAACCTATGGCTACACCTTC. The rearrangement links TRBV19 to TRBJ1-2, with D possibly being TRBD1 (6 bases). Looked up from germline, CDR1 is LNHDA and CDR2 is SQIVND (reference sequence). The V end lost 3 bases, the J end lost 4 bases, and 12 bases lay between the germline ends. CDR3 size: 14 residues.

V usage is TRBV6-1 and J usage is TRBJ1-5; maybe TRBD1 (5 bases). The CDR3 consists of 13 residues. Germline V gene lookup returns CDR1 MNHNS and CDR2 SASEGT. V dropped 2 bases and J dropped 7 bases, with 9 bases sitting between them. The CDR3 DNA follows: TGTGCCAGCAGTGAACAAAGGACACAGCCCCAGCATTTT. Its translation is CASSEQRTQPQHF.

The chain combines TRBV11-2 with TRBJ2-7, with TRBD1 matching 10 bases. V dropped 5 bases and J dropped 7; count of bases not matched to a gene: 14. Germline V gene data show CDR1 as SGHAT and CDR2 as FQNNGV. The CDR3 has 16 amino acids. CDR3: CASSPSGQGDRGEQYV. The CDR3 DNA reads as TGTGCCAGCAGCCCCTCAGGACAGGGGGACCGTGGGGAGCAGTACGTC.

The chain combines TRBV3-1 (or the pseudogene TRBV3-2) with TRBJ2-1; D remains ambiguous. Per the germline V gene, CDR1 is LGHDT and CDR2 is YNNKEL (reference sequence). V was shortened by 2 bases and J by 10 bases, with 6 bases between the two germline ends. This CDR3 comprises 11 residues. The CDR3, as DNA: TGTGCCAGCAGCCAACTGGCAGAGCAGTTCTTC. It yields the protein CASSQLAEQFF.